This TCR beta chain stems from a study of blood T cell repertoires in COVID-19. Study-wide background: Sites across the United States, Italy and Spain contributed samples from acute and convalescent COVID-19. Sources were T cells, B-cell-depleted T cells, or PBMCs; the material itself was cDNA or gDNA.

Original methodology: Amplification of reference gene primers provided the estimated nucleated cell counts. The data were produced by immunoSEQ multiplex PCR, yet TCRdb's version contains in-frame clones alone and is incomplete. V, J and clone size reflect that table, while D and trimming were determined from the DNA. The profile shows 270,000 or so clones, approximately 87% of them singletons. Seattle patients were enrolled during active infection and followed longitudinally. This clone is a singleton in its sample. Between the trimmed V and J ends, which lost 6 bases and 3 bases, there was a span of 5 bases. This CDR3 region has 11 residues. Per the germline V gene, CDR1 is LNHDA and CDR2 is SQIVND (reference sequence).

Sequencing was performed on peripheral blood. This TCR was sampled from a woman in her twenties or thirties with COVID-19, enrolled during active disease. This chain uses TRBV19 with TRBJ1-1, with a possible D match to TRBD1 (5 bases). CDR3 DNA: TGTGCCAGTAGCAGGGACACTGAAGCTTTCTTT. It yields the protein CASSRDTEAFF.